The next 24 T cell receptor beta chains were all read from a single sample in a study of T cell responses to AZD1222 COVID-19 vaccine. Clones were sequenced by immunoSEQ multiplex PCR, and TCRdb holds only the in-frame ones, with some missing. The sample has about 92,000 clones, over 75% seen once. The sample here was peripheral blood, taken on day 0 of AZD1222 vaccination. Receptors originate from an adult in good health.

The V call is TRBV2, the J call TRBJ2-7, with TRBD2 matching over 7 bases. The junction had 7 bases not matched to a gene; V was cut back by 6 bases and J by 2 bases. Germline V gene lookup returns CDR1 SNHLY and CDR2 FYNNEI. The CDR3 has 14 amino acids. The CDR3 DNA sequence: TGTGCCAGCAGCCCCCAGGGAGGGACCTACGAGCAGTACTTC. This sequence encodes CASSPQGGTYEQYF.

This clone was detected a few times. V gene TRBV7-6 combines with J gene TRBJ1-6; D is perhaps TRBD1 (6 bases). V was pared by 5 bases and J by 2 bases, with 10 bases between. Germline-derived CDR1 and CDR2 are SGHVS and FNYEAQ. This CDR3 spans 15 amino acids. DNA for the CDR3: TGTGCCAGCAGCCCGGACAGTCCCTATAATTCACCCCTCCACTTT. Amino acids: CASSPDSPYNSPLHF.

The gene calls are TRBV19 and TRBJ2-2; tentatively, D is TRBD1 (7 bases). The V gene's germline CDR1 is LNHDA and CDR2 SQIVND (reference sequence). V lost 7 bases, J lost 5 bases, and 17 bases lay in between. The CDR3 sequence is 15 residues long. This chain's CDR3 is CASNPAGGITGELFF. The CDR3 DNA reads TGTGCCAGTAACCCCGCAGGGGGGATAACCGGGGAGCTGTTTTTT.

V usage is TRBV2 and J usage is TRBJ2-3; TRBD2 matches 11 bases. V dropped 6 bases and J dropped 2; count of bases not matched to a gene: 7. Germline-derived CDR1 and CDR2 are SNHLY and FYNNEI. The CDR3 sequence is 16 residues long. DNA for the CDR3: TGTGCCAGCAGCGATCGACTAGCGGGGAACACAGATACGCAGTATTTT. The encoded protein is CASSDRLAGNTDTQYF.

The V and J genes are TRBV28 and TRBJ1-1; D may be TRBD1 (6 bases). Trimming pared 6 bases from V and 5 bases from J, leaving 13 bases between. The CDR3 runs 13 residues. Germline CDR1 MDHEN, CDR2 SYDVKM. The CDR3 loop reads CASSFGGRTEAFF. CDR3 nucleotides: TGTGCCAGCAGCTTCGGGGGGCGGACTGAAGCTTTCTTT.

This clone was counted once. The chain uses TRBV25-1 and TRBJ2-5, with TRBD1 as a possible D gene (7 bases). Germline V lookup: CDR1 MGHDK, CDR2 SYGVNS. The V gene lost 1 base and the J gene lost 5 bases, with 14 bases spanning the gap. This CDR3 has 15 residues. The CDR3 coding sequence is TGTGCCAGCAGTGAATTCCAGACAGGGAGGGAGACCCAGTACTTC. It translates to CASSEFQTGRETQYF.

V and J are TRBV11-2 and TRBJ1-4; TRBD1 matches at 10 bases. This CDR3 spans 14 amino acids. Germline lookup yields CDR1 SGHAT and CDR2 FQNNGV. The V segment lost 5 bases and the J segment 12 bases; nucleotides outside the gene matches: 9. The CDR3 here is CASSPGQGEGELFF. Here the CDR3 DNA reads TGTGCCAGCAGCCCTGGACAGGGGGAGGGAGAACTGTTTTTT.

The chain carries TRBV3-1 (or the pseudogene TRBV3-2) and TRBJ2-2, with D possibly matching TRBD2 (5 bases). V lost 5 bases, J lost 1 base, and 17 bases lay in between. The CDR3 spans 17 residues. The germline V gene encodes CDR1 LGHDT and CDR2 YNNKEL (reference sequence). The CDR3 DNA is TGTGCCAGCAGCTCTTATAAGTCGCGGGTGAACACCGGGGAGCTGTTTTTT. This translates into CASSSYKSRVNTGELFF.

This chain uses TRBV3-1 (or the pseudogene TRBV3-2) with TRBJ2-7, with D hard to call. CDR1 LGHDT and CDR2 YNNKEL come from the germline V gene (reference sequence). Deletions cut 0 bases from V and 5 bases from J, with 5 bases between. The CDR3 loop spans 12 amino acids. In DNA form, the CDR3 reads TGTGCCAGCAGCCAAGATTTCAACGAGCAGTACTTC. Amino acid sequence: CASSQDFNEQYF.

This sequence joins TRBV5-6 and TRBJ1-2; D gene unclear. This CDR3 region has 12 residues. Germline CDR1 and CDR2: SGHDT and YYEEEE. The V and J ends lost 6 bases and 5 bases respectively, with 11 bases between them. The CDR3 protein is CASTITGYGYTF. DNA for the CDR3: TGTGCCAGCACCATTACCGGATATGGCTACACCTTC.

V is TRBV15 and J is TRBJ1-4; D is perhaps TRBD1 (6 bases). CDR1 LNHNV and CDR2 YYDKDF come from the germline V gene (reference sequence). Trimming shortened V by 1 base and J by 3 bases, and 15 bases separated the two germline ends. The CDR3 has 17 amino acids. The CDR3 bases are TGTGCCACCAGCAGAGGATTTAGGGGGGGCTCTAATGAAAAACTGTTTTTT. Translated, it gives CATSRGFRGGSNEKLFF. The full variable domain, completed using reference TRBV15 and TRBJ1-4, is DAMVIQNPRYQVTQFGKPVTLSCSQTLNHNVMYWYQQKSSQAPKLLFHYYDKDFNNEADTPDNFQSRRPNTSFCFLDIRSPGLGDTAMYLCATSRGFRGGSNEKLFFGSGTQLSVL.

This clone was counted a single time. The V gene is TRBV2, the J gene TRBJ2-2; possibly TRBD2 for D (5 bases). Per the germline V gene, CDR1 is SNHLY and CDR2 is FYNNEI. The CDR3 is 14 residues long. The germline V and J ends were trimmed by 6 bases and 1 base, with 9 bases remaining between them. The DNA for the CDR3 is TGTGCCAGCAGGGTCGGGGAGAACACCGGGGAGCTGTTTTTT. The encoded protein is CASRVGENTGELFF.

The chain is built from TRBV18 and TRBJ1-2, with 11 bases that match TRBD1. Germline values: CDR1 KGHSH, CDR2 LQKENI. V was pared by 4 bases and J by 8 bases, with 3 bases of the junction left unmatched. The CDR3 sequence is 13 residues long. This CDR3 is CASSQGQGEGYTF. The DNA of the CDR3 is TGTGCCAGCTCACAGGGACAGGGGGAAGGCTACACCTTC.

The J gene is TRBJ1-2, the V gene TRBV25-1, with D possibly being TRBD1 (6 bases). The germline CDR1 and CDR2 sequences are MGHDK and SYGVNS. V was trimmed by 3 bases and J by 7 bases, leaving 15 bases between them. The CDR3 loop spans 14 amino acids. The CDR3 DNA follows: TGTGCCAGCAGTGATCCGGAGGGGGTTCGTGGCTACACCTTC. It translates to CASSDPEGVRGYTF.

The chain joins TRBV24-1 to TRBJ2-2; possible D gene TRBD1, 5 bases. Germline CDR1 reads KGHDR; CDR2 reads SFDVKD. This CDR3 comprises 16 residues. V lost 0 bases and J lost 3, with 10 bases in between. The CDR3 here is CATSDLRQGDTGELFF. The CDR3, as DNA: TGTGCCACCAGTGATTTGAGGCAGGGCGACACCGGGGAGCTGTTTTTT.

The chain joins TRBV6-1 to TRBJ2-3; D is undetermined. CDR3 length: 14 residues. Germline CDR1 reads MNHNS; CDR2 reads SASEGT. Trimming removed 0 bases from V and 4 bases from J, with 8 bases in between. Here the CDR3 DNA reads TGTGCCAGCAGTGAAGCGCTTGGGGCAGATACGCAGTATTTT. This codes for CASSEALGADTQYF.

The rearrangement uses TRBV19 and TRBJ2-1; TRBD2 aligns across 10 bases. CDR1 is LNHDA and CDR2 is SQIVND in the germline V gene (reference sequence). The CDR3 loop spans 14 amino acids. J gave up 10 bases and V 4 bases, and 7 bases lay outside the gene matches. CDR3 loop: CASSTSGSAGEQFF. CDR3 DNA: TGTGCCAGTAGTACTAGCGGGAGTGCAGGGGAGCAGTTCTTC.

The chain is built from TRBV7-8 and TRBJ1-1; no definite D call. Germline V gene sequence: CDR1 SGHVS, CDR2 FQNEAQ. V was pared by 5 bases and J by 11 bases, with 15 bases between. CDR3 length equals 12 residues. The CDR3 sequence is CASSPAAGDAFF. CDR3 bases: TGTGCCAGCAGCCCCGCGGCGGGTGATGCTTTCTTT.

The CDR3 reads CASSPGGSYNQPQHF. The CDR3 DNA sequence: TGTGCCAGCAGCCCCGGTGGCAGCTACAATCAGCCCCAGCATTTT. The chain links TRBV14 to TRBJ1-5; no clear D. The CDR3 length is 15 residues. The V end lost 4 bases, the J end lost 3 bases, and 13 bases lay between the germline ends. Germline CDR1 SGHDN, CDR2 FVKESK.

The genes are TRBV19 and TRBJ2-7, with TRBD2 identical over 9 bases. V dropped 5 bases and J dropped 4; count of bases not matched to a gene: 9. This CDR3 spans 15 amino acids. Germline V gene sequence: CDR1 LNHDA, CDR2 SQIVND (reference sequence). As DNA, the CDR3 is TGTGCCAGTAGTCTCCAAGCGGGGGGTAGGTACGAGCAGTACTTC. This translates into CASSLQAGGRYEQYF.

The chain is built from TRBV20-1 and TRBJ1-2; D not resolved. Germline V lookup: CDR1 DFQATT, CDR2 SNEGSKA (reference sequence). The CDR3 covers 11 residues. Trimming removed 6 bases at V and 2 bases at J, with 7 bases between. CDR3 loop: CSARHNYGYTF. CDR3 DNA: TGCAGTGCGCGACACAACTATGGCTACACCTTC.

The rearrangement joins TRBV6-5 to TRBJ2-2; TRBD1 or TRBD2 may be the D gene (5 bases each). This CDR3 has 13 amino acids. Germline V lookup: CDR1 MNHEY, CDR2 SVGAGI. Between the trimmed V and J ends, which lost 2 bases and 5 bases, there was a span of 6 bases. The CDR3 loop reads CASSYGGTGELFF. The CDR3 DNA is TGTGCCAGCAGTTACGGGGGAACCGGGGAGCTGTTTTTT.

The gene calls are TRBV5-1 and TRBJ2-7, with D perhaps being TRBD1 or TRBD2 (5 bases each). V dropped 0 bases and J dropped 0 bases, with 13 bases sitting between them. CDR3 size: 16 residues. CDR1 is SGHRS, CDR2 YFSETQ, per germline. The CDR3 region is CASSLAPGRSSYEQYF. As DNA, the CDR3 is TGCGCCAGCAGCTTGGCACCGGGACGGAGCTCCTACGAGCAGTACTTC.

This chain connects TRBV4-1 to TRBJ2-5; a possible D gene is TRBD1 (5 bases). This CDR3 comprises 13 residues. Deletions cut 1 base from V and 4 bases from J, with 7 bases between. Germline CDR1 is MGHRA and CDR2 is YSYEKL. In nucleotides, the CDR3 is TGCGCCAGCAGCCAAGCAGGGTTAGAGACCCAGTACTTC. This translates into CASSQAGLETQYF.